The rows below give T cell receptor beta chains drawn from one sample of a study of T cell repertoires in cytomegalovirus infection. TCRdb re-analysed the reads in MiXCR, keeping a single row per CDR3 protein. The repertoire holds some 300,000 distinct CDR3 sequences, with roughly 9.3% as singletons. Sequencing used PBMCs. The receptors come from a human donor in good health (CMV status not recorded). Some clones in this sample may be carry-over from other donors' samples. Each CDR3 is given with its conserved first and last residue.

cdr3_aa: CASSESGFSGANVLTF
v_call: TRBV2
j_call: TRBJ2-6

cdr3_aa: CASSAGPTGELFF
v_call: TRBV5-5
j_call: TRBJ2-2

cdr3_aa: CASSRRSVNTEAFF
v_call: TRBV28
j_call: TRBJ1-1

cdr3_aa: CASSFDTPNTGELFF
v_call: TRBV7-9
j_call: TRBJ2-2

cdr3_aa: CSARATGSNQPQHF
v_call: TRBV20-1
j_call: TRBJ1-5

cdr3_aa: CATRDSKETQYF
v_call: TRBV2
j_call: TRBJ2-5

cdr3_aa: CSVAAGTGANVLTF
v_call: TRBV29-1
j_call: TRBJ2-6

cdr3_aa: CASSAPYNEQFF
v_call: TRBV6-6
j_call: TRBJ2-1

cdr3_aa: CASSPQGGRNNSPLHF
v_call: TRBV7-2
j_call: TRBJ1-6

cdr3_aa: CASRKGAIAGINEQFF
v_call: TRBV3-1
j_call: TRBJ2-1

cdr3_aa: CASSRMLQGGTDTQYF
v_call: TRBV7-9
j_call: TRBJ2-3

cdr3_aa: CASSQEGRGTQYF
v_call: TRBV3-1
j_call: TRBJ2-5

cdr3_aa: CSVETRDGYTF
v_call: TRBV29-1
j_call: TRBJ1-2

cdr3_aa: CASSERMYTEAFF
v_call: TRBV2
j_call: TRBJ1-1